The following is a T cell receptor (beta chain) sequence with its context. The data were taken from a study of blood T cell repertoires in COVID-19. Turning to the study itself: Sites in the United States, Italy and Spain provided acute and convalescent COVID-19 samples. PBMCs, B-cell-depleted T cells, or T cells provided the cDNA or gDNA that made up the material.

Germline CDR1 SGHNT, CDR2 YYREEE (reference sequence). Trimming cost V 3 bases and J 8 bases, with 14 bases left between them. The CDR3 totals 13 residues. In the original processing: Reference gene primer amplification yielded estimated nucleated cell counts. Only in-frame clones appear in the TCRdb table, and some are missing; sequencing was by immunoSEQ multiplex PCR. D and trimming come from the DNA, and the V and J calls and clone size come from that table. The data hold 68,000 or so clones, with about 86% observed a single time. The receptor was isolated from a man in his fifties with acute or convalescent COVID-19. The V and J genes are TRBV5-4 and TRBJ1-2; the D is unclear. The sequencing sample was made of peripheral blood. The CDR3 spells CASSSQLPGGYTF. Written as DNA, the CDR3 is TGTGCCAGCAGCTCGCAGTTGCCGGGGGGCTACACCTTC.